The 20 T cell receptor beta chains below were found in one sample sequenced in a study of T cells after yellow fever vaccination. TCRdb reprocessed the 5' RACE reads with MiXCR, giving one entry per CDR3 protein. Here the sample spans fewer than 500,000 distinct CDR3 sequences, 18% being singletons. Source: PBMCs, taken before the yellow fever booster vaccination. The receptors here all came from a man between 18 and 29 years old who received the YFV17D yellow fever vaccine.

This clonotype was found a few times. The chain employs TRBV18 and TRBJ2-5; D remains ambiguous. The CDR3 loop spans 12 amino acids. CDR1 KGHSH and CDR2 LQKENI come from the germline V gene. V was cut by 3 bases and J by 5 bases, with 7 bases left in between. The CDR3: CASSPHRETQYF. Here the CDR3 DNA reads TGTGCCAGCTCACCGCATCGCGAGACCCAGTACTTC.

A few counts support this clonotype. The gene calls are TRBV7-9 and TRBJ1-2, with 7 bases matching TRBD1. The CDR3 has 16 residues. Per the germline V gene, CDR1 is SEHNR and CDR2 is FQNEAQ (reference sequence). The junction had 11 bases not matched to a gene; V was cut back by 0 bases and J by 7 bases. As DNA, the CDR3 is TGTGCCAGCAGCTTAGCCGAAGCGACAGGGTTTGCTGGCTACACCTTC. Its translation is CASSLAEATGFAGYTF.

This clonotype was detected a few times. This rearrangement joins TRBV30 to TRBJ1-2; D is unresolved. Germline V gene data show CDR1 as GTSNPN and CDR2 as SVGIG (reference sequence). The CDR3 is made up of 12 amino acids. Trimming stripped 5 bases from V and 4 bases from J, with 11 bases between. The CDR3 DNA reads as TGTGCCTGGGATACACGGGGCTATGGCTACACCTTC. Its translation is CAWDTRGYGYTF.

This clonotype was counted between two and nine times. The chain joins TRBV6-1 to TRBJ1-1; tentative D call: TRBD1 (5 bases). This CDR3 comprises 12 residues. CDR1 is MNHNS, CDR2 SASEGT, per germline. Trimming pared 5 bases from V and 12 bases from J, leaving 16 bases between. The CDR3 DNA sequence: TGTGCCAGCAGTATATCCAGGGACGCAACTTTCTTT. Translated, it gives CASSISRDATFF.

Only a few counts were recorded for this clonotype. The CDR3 region is CATSDSGGGAGELFF. The CDR3, as DNA: TGTGCCACCAGTGATTCCGGCGGGGGGGCCGGGGAGCTGTTTTTT. The genes are TRBV24-1 and TRBJ2-2; 9 bases agree with TRBD2. The germline gives CDR1 KGHDR, CDR2 SFDVKD. CDR3 length equals 15 residues. V shed 2 bases and J 6 bases; nucleotides not matched to a gene: 3.

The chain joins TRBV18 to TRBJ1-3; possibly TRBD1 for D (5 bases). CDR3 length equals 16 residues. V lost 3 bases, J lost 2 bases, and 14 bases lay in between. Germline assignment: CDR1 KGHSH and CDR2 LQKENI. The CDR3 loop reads CASSPPEGPTGNTIYF. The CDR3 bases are TGTGCCAGCTCACCCCCGGAGGGGCCTACTGGAAACACCATATATTTT.

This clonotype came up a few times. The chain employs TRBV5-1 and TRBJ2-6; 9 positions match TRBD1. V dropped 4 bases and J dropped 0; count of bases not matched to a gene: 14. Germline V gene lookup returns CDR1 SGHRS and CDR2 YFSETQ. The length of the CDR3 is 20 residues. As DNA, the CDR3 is TGCGCCAGCAGCCCCCTCCCACCGGGACAGGGATCCTCTGGGGCCAACGTCCTGACTTTC. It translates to CASSPLPPGQGSSGANVLTF.

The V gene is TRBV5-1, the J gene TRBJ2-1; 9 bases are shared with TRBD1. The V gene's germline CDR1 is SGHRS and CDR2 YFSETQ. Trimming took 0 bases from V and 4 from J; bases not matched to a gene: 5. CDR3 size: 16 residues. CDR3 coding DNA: TGCGCCAGCAGCTTGGTCGCGGGACAGGGATACAATGAGCAGTTCTTC. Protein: CASSLVAGQGYNEQFF. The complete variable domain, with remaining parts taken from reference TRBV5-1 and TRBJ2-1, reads KAGVTQTPRYLIKTRGQQVTLSCSPISGHRSVSWYQQTPGQGLQFLFEYFSETQRNKGNFPGRFSGRQFSNSRSEMNVSTLELGDSALYLCASSLVAGQGYNEQFFGPGTRLTVL.

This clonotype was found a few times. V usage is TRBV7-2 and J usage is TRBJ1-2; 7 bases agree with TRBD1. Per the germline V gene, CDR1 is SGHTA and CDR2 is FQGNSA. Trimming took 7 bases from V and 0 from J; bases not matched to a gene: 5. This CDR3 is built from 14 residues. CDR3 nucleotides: TGTGCCAGCACCTTCGGGACAGCTAACTATGGCTACACCTTC. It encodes CASTFGTANYGYTF.

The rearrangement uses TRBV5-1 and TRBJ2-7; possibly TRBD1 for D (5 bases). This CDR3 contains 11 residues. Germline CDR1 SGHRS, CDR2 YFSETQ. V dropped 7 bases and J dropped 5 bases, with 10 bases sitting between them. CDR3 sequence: CASGPRDEQYV. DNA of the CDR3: TGCGCCAGCGGGCCCAGGGACGAGCAGTACGTC.

The CDR3 DNA is TGCGCCAGCAGCCACCGCACTGGGACTAGCGGGAGCTCCTACGAGCAGTACTTC. It specifies CASSHRTGTSGSSYEQYF. The genes are TRBV4-3 and TRBJ2-7; 14 bases map to TRBD2. Germline CDR1 LGHNA, CDR2 YSLEER. The CDR3 extends over 18 amino acids. J was trimmed by 0 bases and V by 3 bases; bases with no gene match: 7.

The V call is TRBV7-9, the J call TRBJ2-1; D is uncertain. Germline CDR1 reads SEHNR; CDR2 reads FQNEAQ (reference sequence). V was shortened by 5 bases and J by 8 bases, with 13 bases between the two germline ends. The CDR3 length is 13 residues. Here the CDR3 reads CASSPPASDEQFF. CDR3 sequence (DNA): TGTGCCAGCAGCCCTCCCGCCTCCGATGAGCAGTTCTTC.

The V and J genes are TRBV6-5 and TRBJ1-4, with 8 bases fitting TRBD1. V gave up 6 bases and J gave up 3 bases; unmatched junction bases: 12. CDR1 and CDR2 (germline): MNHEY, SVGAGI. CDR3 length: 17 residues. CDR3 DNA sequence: TGTGCCAGCAGAGGAATAGGGTTGGGACAGGCTAATGAAAAACTGTTTTTT. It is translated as CASRGIGLGQANEKLFF.

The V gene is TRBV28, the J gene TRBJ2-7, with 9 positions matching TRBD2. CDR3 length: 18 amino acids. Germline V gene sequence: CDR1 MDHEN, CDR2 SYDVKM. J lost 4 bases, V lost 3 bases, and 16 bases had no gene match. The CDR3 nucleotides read TGTGCCAGCAGTTTCCCTTGGGAAGCGGGGGGATTTGGATACGAGCAGTACTTC. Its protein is CASSFPWEAGGFGYEQYF.

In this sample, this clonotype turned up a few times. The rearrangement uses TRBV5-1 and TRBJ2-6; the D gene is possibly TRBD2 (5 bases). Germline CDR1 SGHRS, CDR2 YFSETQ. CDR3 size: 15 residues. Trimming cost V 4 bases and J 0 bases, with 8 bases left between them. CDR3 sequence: CASSAGLSGANVLTF. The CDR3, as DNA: TGCGCCAGCAGCGCCGGACTCTCTGGGGCCAACGTCCTGACTTTC.

The CDR3 sequence: CASSLRISTDTQYF. CDR3 in DNA: TGTGCCAGCAGCTTGCGGATTAGCACAGATACGCAGTATTTT. The gene calls are TRBV5-6 and TRBJ2-3; D gene unclear. CDR3 size: 14 residues. The V gene lost 1 base and the J gene lost 0 bases, with 6 bases spanning the gap. From germline, CDR1 is SGHDT and CDR2 YYEEEE.

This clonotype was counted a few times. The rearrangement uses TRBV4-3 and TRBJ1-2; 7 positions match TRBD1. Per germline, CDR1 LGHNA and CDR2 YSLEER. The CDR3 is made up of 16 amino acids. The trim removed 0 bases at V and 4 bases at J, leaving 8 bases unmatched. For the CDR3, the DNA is TGCGCCAGCAGCCAAGATTTCTCGACAGGGATCTATGGCTACACCTTC. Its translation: CASSQDFSTGIYGYTF.

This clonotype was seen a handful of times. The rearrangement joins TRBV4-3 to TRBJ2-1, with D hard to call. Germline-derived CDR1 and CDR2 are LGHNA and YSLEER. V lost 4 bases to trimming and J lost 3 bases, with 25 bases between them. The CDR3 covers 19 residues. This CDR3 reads CASSRDHRWGDPDYNEQFF. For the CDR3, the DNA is TGCGCCAGCAGCCGAGACCACCGGTGGGGTGACCCCGACTACAATGAGCAGTTCTTC.

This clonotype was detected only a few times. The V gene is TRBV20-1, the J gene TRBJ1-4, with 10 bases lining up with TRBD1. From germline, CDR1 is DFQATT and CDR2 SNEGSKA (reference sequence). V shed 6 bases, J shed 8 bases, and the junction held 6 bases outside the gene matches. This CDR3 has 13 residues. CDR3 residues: CSARQGAREKLFF. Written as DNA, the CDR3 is TGCAGTGCGCGACAGGGGGCGCGCGAAAAACTGTTTTTT.

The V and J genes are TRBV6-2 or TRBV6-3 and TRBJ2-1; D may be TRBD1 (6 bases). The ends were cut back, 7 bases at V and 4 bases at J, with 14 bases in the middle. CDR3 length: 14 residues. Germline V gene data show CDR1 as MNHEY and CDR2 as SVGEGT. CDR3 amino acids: CASTEGQTYNEQFF. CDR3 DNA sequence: TGTGCCAGCACCGAAGGACAGACGTACAATGAGCAGTTCTTC.